This TCR beta chain was sequenced in a study of radiotherapy plus CTLA-4 blockade in lung cancer. For the study at large: Disease control was seen in 30% to 35% of patients, objective responses in around 17%.

Trimming left V 1 base short and J 7 bases short, with 17 bases between. CDR1 SGHTA and CDR2 FQGNSA come from the germline V gene. The CDR3 is made up of 16 amino acids. Assay: immunoSEQ multiplex PCR; the TCRdb copy retains only in-frame clones and omits some. The data show tens of thousands of clones, 78% seen once. This specimen was peripheral blood, taken from a patient treated with radiotherapy plus ipilimumab. The genes are TRBV7-2 and TRBJ2-1, with a weak D call TRBD1 (7 bases). This receptor was obtained from a human donor with non-small cell lung cancer who had stable disease on radiotherapy plus ipilimumab. CDR3 nucleotides: TGTGCCAGCAGCTTAGTCGCGGGACAGACGACGAATGAGCAGTTCTTC. Amino acid sequence: CASSLVAGQTTNEQFF.